This paragraph covers one T cell receptor (beta chain) sequence. Its antigen is undetermined. Baseline was the first blood sampling point, followed by cycle 4 day 1 and cycle 7 day 1. The data were produced by immunoSEQ multiplex PCR, yet TCRdb's version contains in-frame clones alone and is incomplete. The table records some 69,000 clones, roughly nine tenths of them present only once. This record comes from a study of OX40 agonist ivuxolimab in advanced cancers. Across the study: Clinicians treated patients with ivuxolimab, an agonistic anti-OX40 (CD134) antibody. General observations from the study: Among the least clonally expanded were partial responders at 0.1-3.0 mg/kg.

Per germline, CDR1 SNHLY and CDR2 FYNNEI. Trimming took 6 bases from V and 7 from J; bases not matched to a gene: 6. The CDR3 sequence is 13 residues long. The rearrangement links TRBV2 to TRBJ2-1; 7 bases map to TRBD1. The input for sequencing was CD4+ or CD8+ T cells sorted from blood, taken in a trial of the OX40 agonist ivuxolimab. The sequence came from an adult with an advanced solid tumor such as melanoma, head and neck, liver or kidney cancer. The CDR3 DNA sequence: TGTGCCAGCAGGAGGACAGGTACAAATGAGCAGTTCTTC. It codes for CASRRTGTNEQFF.